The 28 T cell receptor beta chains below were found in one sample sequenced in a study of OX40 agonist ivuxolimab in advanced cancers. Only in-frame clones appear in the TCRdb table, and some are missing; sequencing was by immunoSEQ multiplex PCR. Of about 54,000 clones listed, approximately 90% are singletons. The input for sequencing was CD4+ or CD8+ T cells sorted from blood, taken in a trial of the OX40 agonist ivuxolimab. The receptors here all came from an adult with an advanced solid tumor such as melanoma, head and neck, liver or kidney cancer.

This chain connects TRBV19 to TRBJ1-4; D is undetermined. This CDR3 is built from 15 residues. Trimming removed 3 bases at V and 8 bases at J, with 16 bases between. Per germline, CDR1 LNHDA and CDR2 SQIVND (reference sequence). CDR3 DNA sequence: TGTGCCAGTAGTATGGGTAGCACGTTAGGCGAAAAACTGTTTTTT. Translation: CASSMGSTLGEKLFF. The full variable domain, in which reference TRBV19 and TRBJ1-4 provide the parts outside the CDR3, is DGGITQSPKYLFRKEGQNVTLSCEQNLNHDAMYWYRQDPGQGLRLIYYSQIVNDFQKGDIAEGYSVSREKKESFPLTVTSAQKNPTAFYLCASSMGSTLGEKLFFGSGTQLSVL.

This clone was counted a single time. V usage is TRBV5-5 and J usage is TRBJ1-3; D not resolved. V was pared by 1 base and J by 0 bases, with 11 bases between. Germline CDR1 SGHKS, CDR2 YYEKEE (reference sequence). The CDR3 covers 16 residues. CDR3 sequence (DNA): TGTGCCAGCAGCTTGTCCCAGGCCAGCTCTGGAAACACCATATATTTT. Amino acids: CASSLSQASSGNTIYF.

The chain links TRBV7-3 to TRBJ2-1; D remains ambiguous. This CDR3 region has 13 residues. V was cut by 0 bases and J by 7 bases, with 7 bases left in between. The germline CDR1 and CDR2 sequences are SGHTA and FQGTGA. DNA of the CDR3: TGTGCCAGCAGCTTAACCCCCGAGAATGAGCAGTTCTTC. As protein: CASSLTPENEQFF.

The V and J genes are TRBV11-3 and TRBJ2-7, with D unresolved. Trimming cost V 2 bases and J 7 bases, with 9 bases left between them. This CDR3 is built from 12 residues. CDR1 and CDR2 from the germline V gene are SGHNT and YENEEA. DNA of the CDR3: TGTGCCAGCAGCTTATATGGCGGTGAGCAGTACTTC. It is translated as CASSLYGGEQYF.

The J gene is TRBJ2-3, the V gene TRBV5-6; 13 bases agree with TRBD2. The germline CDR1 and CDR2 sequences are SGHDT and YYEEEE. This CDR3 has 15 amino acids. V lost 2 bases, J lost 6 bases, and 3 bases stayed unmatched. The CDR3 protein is CASSFTSGGADTQYF. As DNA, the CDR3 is TGTGCCAGCAGCTTCACTAGCGGGGGGGCTGATACGCAGTATTTT.

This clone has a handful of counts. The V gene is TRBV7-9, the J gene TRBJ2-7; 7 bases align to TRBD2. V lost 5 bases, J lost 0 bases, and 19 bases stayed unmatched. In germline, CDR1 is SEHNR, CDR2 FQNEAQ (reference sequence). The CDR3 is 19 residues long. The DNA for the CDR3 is TGTGCCAGCAGCCCTCCCCAAGGCCTCAAGGGCGGGAGCTCCTACGAGCAGTACTTC. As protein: CASSPPQGLKGGSSYEQYF.

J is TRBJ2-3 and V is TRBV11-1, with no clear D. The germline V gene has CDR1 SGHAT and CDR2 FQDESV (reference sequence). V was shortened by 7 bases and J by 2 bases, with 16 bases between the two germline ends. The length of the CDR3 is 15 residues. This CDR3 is CASTLIGGYTDTQYF. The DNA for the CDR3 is TGTGCCAGCACCCTTATAGGCGGCTACACAGATACGCAGTATTTT.

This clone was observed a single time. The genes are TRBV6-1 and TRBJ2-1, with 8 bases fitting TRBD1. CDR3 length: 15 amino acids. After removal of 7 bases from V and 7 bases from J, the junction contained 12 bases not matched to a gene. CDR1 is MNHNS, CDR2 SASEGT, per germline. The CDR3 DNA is TGTGCCAGCACGCCCTCCAGGGGGCGCACGAATGAGCAGTTCTTC. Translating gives CASTPSRGRTNEQFF.

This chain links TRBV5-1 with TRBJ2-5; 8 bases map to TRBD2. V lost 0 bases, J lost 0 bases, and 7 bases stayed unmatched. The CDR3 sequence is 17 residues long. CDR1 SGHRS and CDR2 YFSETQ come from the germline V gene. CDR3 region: CASSLVAGGAYQETQYF. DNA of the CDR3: TGCGCCAGCAGCTTGGTTGCGGGGGGTGCGTACCAAGAGACCCAGTACTTC.

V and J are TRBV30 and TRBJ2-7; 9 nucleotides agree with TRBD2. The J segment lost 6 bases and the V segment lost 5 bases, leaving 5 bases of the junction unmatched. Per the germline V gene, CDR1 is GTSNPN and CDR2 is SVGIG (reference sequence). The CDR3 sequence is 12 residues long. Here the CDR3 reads CAWQGLAFEQYF. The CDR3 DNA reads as TGTGCCTGGCAGGGACTAGCCTTCGAGCAGTACTTC.

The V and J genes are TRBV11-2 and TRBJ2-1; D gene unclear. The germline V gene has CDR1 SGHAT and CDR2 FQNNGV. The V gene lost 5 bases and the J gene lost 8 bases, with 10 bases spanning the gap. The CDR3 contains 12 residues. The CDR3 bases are TGTGCCAGCAGCCTAATCGTCCATGAGCAGTTCTTC. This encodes CASSLIVHEQFF.

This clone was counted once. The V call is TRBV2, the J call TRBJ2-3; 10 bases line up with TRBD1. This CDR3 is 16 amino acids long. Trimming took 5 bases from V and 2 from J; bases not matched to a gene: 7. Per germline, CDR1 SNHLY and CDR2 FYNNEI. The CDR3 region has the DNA TGTGCCAGCAGTACTAGGGACAGGGGACCCACAGATACGCAGTATTTT. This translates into CASSTRDRGPTDTQYF.

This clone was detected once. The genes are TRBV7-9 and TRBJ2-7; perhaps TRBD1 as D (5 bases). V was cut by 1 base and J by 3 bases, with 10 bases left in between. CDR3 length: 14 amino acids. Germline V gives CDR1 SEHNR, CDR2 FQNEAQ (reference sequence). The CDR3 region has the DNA TGTGCCAGCAGCTTAGAACAGGCTCTCTACGAGCAGTACTTC. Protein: CASSLEQALYEQYF.

Here the CDR3 DNA reads TGTGCCAGCTCACCTACAAACAGCGATGGCTACACCTTC. This translates into CASSPTNSDGYTF. The J gene is TRBJ1-2, the V gene TRBV28; D unresolved. This CDR3 is 13 amino acids long. Germline loops: CDR1 MDHEN, CDR2 SYDVKM. V was pared by 8 bases and J by 6 bases, with 16 bases between.

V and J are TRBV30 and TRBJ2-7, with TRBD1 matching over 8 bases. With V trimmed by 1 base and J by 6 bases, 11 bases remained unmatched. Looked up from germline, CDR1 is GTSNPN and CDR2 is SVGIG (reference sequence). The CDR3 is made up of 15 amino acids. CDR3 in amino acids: CAWSAPGTGYFEQYF. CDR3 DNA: TGTGCCTGGAGTGCCCCCGGGACAGGTTATTTCGAGCAGTACTTC.

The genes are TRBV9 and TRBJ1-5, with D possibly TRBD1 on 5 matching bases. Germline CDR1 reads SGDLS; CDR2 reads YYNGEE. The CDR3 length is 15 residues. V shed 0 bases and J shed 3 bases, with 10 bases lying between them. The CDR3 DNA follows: TGTGCCAGCAGCGTAGGGGACGGAGTCAATCAGCCCCAGCATTTT. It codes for CASSVGDGVNQPQHF.

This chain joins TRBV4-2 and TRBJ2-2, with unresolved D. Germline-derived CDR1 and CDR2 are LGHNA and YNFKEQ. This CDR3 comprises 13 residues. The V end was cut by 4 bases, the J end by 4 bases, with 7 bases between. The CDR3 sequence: CASSLGITGELFF. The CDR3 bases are TGTGCCAGCAGCCTTGGAATCACCGGGGAGCTGTTTTTT.

CDR3 amino acids: CAWWDRGAFF. The DNA for the CDR3 is TGTGCCTGGTGGGACAGAGGCGCTTTCTTT. V is TRBV30 and J is TRBJ1-1, with TRBD1 identical over 7 bases. CDR3 length: 10 amino acids. Losses at the gene ends were 5 bases for V and 11 bases for J; bases not matched to a gene: 5. CDR1 and CDR2 from the germline V gene are GTSNPN and SVGIG (reference sequence).

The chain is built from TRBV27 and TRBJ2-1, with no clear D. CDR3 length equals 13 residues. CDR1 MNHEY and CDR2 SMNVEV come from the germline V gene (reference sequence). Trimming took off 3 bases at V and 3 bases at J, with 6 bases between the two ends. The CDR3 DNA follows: TGTGCCAGCAGTTTTCTGGACTACAATGAGCAGTTCTTC. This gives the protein CASSFLDYNEQFF.

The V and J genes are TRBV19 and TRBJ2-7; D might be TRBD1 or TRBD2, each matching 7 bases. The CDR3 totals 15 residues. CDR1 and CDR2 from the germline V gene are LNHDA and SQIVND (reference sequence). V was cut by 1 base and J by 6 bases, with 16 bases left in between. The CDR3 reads CASSIGGRGRGEQYF. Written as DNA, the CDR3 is TGTGCCAGTAGTATAGGGGGGAGGGGGCGCGGCGAGCAGTACTTC.

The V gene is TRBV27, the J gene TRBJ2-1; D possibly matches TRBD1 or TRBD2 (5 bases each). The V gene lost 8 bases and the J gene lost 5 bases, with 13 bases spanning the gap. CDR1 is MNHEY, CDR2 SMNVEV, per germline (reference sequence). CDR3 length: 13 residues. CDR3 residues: CASSQRDHNEQFF. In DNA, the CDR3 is TGTGCCAGCTCCCAAAGGGACCACAATGAGCAGTTCTTC.

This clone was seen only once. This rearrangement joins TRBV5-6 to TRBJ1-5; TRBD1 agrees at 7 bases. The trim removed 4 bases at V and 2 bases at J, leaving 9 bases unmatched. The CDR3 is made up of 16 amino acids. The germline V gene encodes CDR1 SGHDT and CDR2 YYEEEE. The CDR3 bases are TGTGCCAGCAGCCTTCGACAGGGCCCAGGCAATCAGCCCCAGCATTTT. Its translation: CASSLRQGPGNQPQHF.

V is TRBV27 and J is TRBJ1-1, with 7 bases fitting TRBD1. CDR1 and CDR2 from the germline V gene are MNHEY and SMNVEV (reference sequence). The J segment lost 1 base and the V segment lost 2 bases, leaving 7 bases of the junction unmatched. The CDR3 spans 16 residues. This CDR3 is CASSLNAGGRNTEAFF. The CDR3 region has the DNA TGTGCCAGCAGTTTAAATGCAGGGGGAAGGAACACTGAAGCTTTCTTT.

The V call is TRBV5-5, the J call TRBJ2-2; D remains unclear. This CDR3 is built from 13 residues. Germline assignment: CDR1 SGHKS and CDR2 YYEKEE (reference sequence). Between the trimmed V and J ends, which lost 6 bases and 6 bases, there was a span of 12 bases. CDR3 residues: CASTEVGSGELFF. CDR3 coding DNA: TGTGCCAGCACCGAGGTGGGGTCCGGGGAGCTGTTTTTT.

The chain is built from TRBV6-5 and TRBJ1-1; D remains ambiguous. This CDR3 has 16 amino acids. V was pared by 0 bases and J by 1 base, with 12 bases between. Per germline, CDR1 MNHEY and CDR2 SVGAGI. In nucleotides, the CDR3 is TGTGCCAGCAGTTACTCGGAAGATACTTGGAACACTGAAGCTTTCTTT. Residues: CASSYSEDTWNTEAFF.

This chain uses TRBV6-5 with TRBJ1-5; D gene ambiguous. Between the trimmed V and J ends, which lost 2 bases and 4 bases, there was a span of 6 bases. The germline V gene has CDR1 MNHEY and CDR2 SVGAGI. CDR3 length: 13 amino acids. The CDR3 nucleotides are TGTGCCAGCAGTTACACCGGGAATCAGCCCCAGCATTTT. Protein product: CASSYTGNQPQHF.

The CDR3 bases are TGTGCCAGTAGTATCGCCACCTACACCGGGGAGCTGTTTTTT. Amino acid sequence: CASSIATYTGELFF. The chain recombines TRBV19 with TRBJ2-2, with D unclear. CDR1 is LNHDA, CDR2 SQIVND, per germline (reference sequence). CDR3 length: 14 amino acids. V lost 3 bases and J lost 3, with 8 bases in between.

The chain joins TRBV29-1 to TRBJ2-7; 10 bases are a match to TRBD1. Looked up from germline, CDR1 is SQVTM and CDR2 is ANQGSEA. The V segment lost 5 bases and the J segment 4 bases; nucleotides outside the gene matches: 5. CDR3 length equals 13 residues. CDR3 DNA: TGCAGCGTTATCCGGGACAGGGGATACGAGCAGTACTTC. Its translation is CSVIRDRGYEQYF.